This T cell receptor beta chain was recorded in a study of technical replicates of blood from a handful of donors (TCRdb year 2017). CDR1 and CDR2 are read off the germline V gene as LGHNT and FRNRAP. The CDR3 runs 14 amino acids, cysteine and phenylalanine included. Here the CDR3 DNA is all that survives: 42 bases in frame from base 1. Receptors were amplified or captured by the immunoSEQ multiplex PCR assay. Entries here come from immuneACCESS through TCRdb and include only in-frame sequences with V and J called. Some clones fail to appear in such tables; in the studies checked, an unresolved V gene covers under half of the shortfall, and the cause of the remainder is unknown. The sample records around 100,000 clones, roughly 95% of which are singletons. Of the sample, 0.21% is held by the ten largest clones. About this clone: What antigen it recognizes has not been identified. An end of the junction does not agree with germline; a read error may underlie this.

Sequenced input: T cells isolated from PBMCs. This receptor chain uses TRBV12-5 and TRBJ1-6, with an unclear D gene assignment. The TCR was taken from a human donor in good health. The CDR3 is CASGDEGNNPPLHF. The DNA sequence is given as TGTGCTAGTGGTGACGAGGGAAATAATCCACCCCTCCACTTT.